The rows below give T cell receptor beta chains drawn from one sample of a study of OX40 agonist ivuxolimab in advanced cancers. The data were produced by immunoSEQ multiplex PCR, yet TCRdb's version contains in-frame clones alone and is incomplete. Of 55,000 to 75,000 clones detected, approximately 91% appear once; the ten largest clones hold 3% to 4%. The specimen was CD4+ or CD8+ T cells sorted from blood, collected in a trial of the OX40 agonist ivuxolimab. The receptors come from an adult with an advanced solid tumor such as melanoma, head and neck, liver or kidney cancer. The CDR3 runs from the conserved cysteine through the conserved F or W. Fields, in order: J gene, clone size, V gene, D gene, CDR3 protein, CDR3 DNA. D genes are given only for firm matches. The listing skips clone size in some rows; elsewhere it reads once, few, many or a size class.

j_call: TRBJ1-3; clone_size: NA; v_call: TRBV19; d_call: NA; cdr3_aa: CASSFTGFSGNTIYF; cdr3_nt: TGTGCCAGTAGTTTTACAGGGTTCTCTGGAAACACCATATATTTT
j_call: TRBJ2-1; clone_size: NA; v_call: TRBV9; d_call: TRBD2; cdr3_aa: CASSVVIAGGPDEQFF; cdr3_nt: TGTGCCAGCAGCGTAGTAATAGCGGGAGGGCCGGATGAGCAGTTCTTC
j_call: TRBJ1-1; clone_size: few; v_call: TRBV20-1; d_call: NA; cdr3_aa: CSARVGIEAFF; cdr3_nt: TGCAGTGCTAGAGTAGGAATTGAAGCTTTCTTT
j_call: TRBJ2-1; clone_size: NA; v_call: TRBV6-5; d_call: TRBD2; cdr3_aa: CASSYGGGHAYNEQFF; cdr3_nt: TGTGCCAGCAGTTACGGGGGGGGTCATGCCTACAATGAGCAGTTCTTC
j_call: TRBJ2-3; clone_size: once; v_call: TRBV4-3; d_call: TRBD1; cdr3_aa: CASSLDRGSTDTQYF; cdr3_nt: TGCGCCAGCAGCCTTGACAGGGGGAGCACAGATACGCAGTATTTT
j_call: TRBJ1-4; clone_size: NA; v_call: TRBV7-2; d_call: NA; cdr3_aa: CASSLDWANPGEKLFF; cdr3_nt: TGTGCCAGCAGCTTAGATTGGGCAAACCCGGGTGAAAAACTGTTTTTT
j_call: TRBJ1-1; clone_size: NA; v_call: TRBV9; d_call: NA; cdr3_aa: CASSVDWAGTEAFF; cdr3_nt: TGTGCCAGCAGCGTAGATTGGGCCGGCACTGAAGCTTTCTTT
j_call: TRBJ2-7; clone_size: NA; v_call: TRBV9; d_call: TRBD1; cdr3_aa: CASSVDRGYEQYF; cdr3_nt: TGTGCCAGCAGCGTAGACAGGGGCTACGAGCAGTACTTC
j_call: TRBJ2-7; clone_size: NA; v_call: TRBV4-1; d_call: NA; cdr3_aa: CASSQVKGSDEQYF; cdr3_nt: TGCGCCAGCAGCCAAGTAAAGGGTTCGGACGAGCAGTACTTC
j_call: TRBJ2-1; clone_size: NA; v_call: TRBV6-1; d_call: TRBD2; cdr3_aa: CASSEGLADLYNEQFF; cdr3_nt: TGTGCCAGCAGTGAAGGACTAGCGGACCTATACAATGAGCAGTTCTTC
j_call: TRBJ2-2; clone_size: NA; v_call: TRBV7-6; d_call: NA; cdr3_aa: CASSLDGLAYTGELFF; cdr3_nt: TGTGCCAGCAGCTTAGATGGGCTAGCATACACCGGGGAGCTGTTTTTT
j_call: TRBJ1-1; clone_size: NA; v_call: TRBV9; d_call: NA; cdr3_aa: CASSPWQEGGTEAFF; cdr3_nt: TGTGCCAGCTCCCCCTGGCAGGAGGGTGGGACTGAAGCTTTCTTT
j_call: TRBJ2-7; clone_size: NA; v_call: TRBV6-1; d_call: NA; cdr3_aa: CASSQGLADVYEQYF; cdr3_nt: TGTGCCAGCAGCCAGGGGCTAGCGGACGTCTACGAGCAGTACTTC
j_call: TRBJ2-1; clone_size: NA; v_call: TRBV19; d_call: NA; cdr3_aa: CASSQEGGDYNEQFF; cdr3_nt: TGTGCCAGTAGTCAGGAGGGGGGGGACTACAATGAGCAGTTCTTC
j_call: TRBJ2-7; clone_size: NA; v_call: TRBV6-6; d_call: NA; cdr3_aa: CASSYDGAESYEQYF; cdr3_nt: TGTGCCAGCAGTTACGATGGGGCAGAATCCTACGAGCAGTACTTC
j_call: TRBJ2-7; clone_size: NA; v_call: TRBV5-1; d_call: TRBD1; cdr3_aa: CASRPGQGPYEQYF; cdr3_nt: TGCGCCAGCCGCCCCGGACAGGGACCCTACGAGCAGTACTTC
j_call: TRBJ2-3; clone_size: NA; v_call: TRBV7-3; d_call: TRBD2; cdr3_aa: CASSLHDSGSLDTQYF; cdr3_nt: TGTGCCAGCAGCCTCCACGACAGCGGGAGTTTGGATACGCAGTATTTT
j_call: TRBJ2-7; clone_size: NA; v_call: TRBV7-9; d_call: NA; cdr3_aa: CASSRADIAYEQYF; cdr3_nt: TGTGCCAGCAGCCGGGCAGACATAGCCTACGAGCAGTACTTC
j_call: TRBJ1-1; clone_size: large; v_call: TRBV9; d_call: NA; cdr3_aa: CASSVDWSTEAFF; cdr3_nt: TGTGCCAGCAGCGTAGATTGGTCAACTGAAGCTTTCTTT
j_call: TRBJ1-1; clone_size: NA; v_call: TRBV4-1; d_call: TRBD1; cdr3_aa: CASSHKDRGPTEAFF; cdr3_nt: TGCGCCAGCAGCCACAAGGACAGGGGGCCCACTGAAGCTTTCTTT
j_call: TRBJ2-3; clone_size: NA; v_call: TRBV7-6; d_call: TRBD2; cdr3_aa: CASSSLAGGRTDTQYF; cdr3_nt: TGTGCCAGCAGCTCCCTAGCGGGAGGGCGGACAGATACGCAGTATTTT
j_call: TRBJ2-2; clone_size: NA; v_call: TRBV27; d_call: TRBD1; cdr3_aa: CASSIGQGTGELFF; cdr3_nt: TGTGCCAGCAGTATCGGACAGGGGACCGGGGAGCTGTTTTTT
j_call: TRBJ2-7; clone_size: NA; v_call: TRBV27; d_call: TRBD2; cdr3_aa: CASSLFGSGSVAEQYF; cdr3_nt: TGTGCCAGCAGTTTATTTGGTAGCGGGAGCGTCGCCGAGCAGTACTTC
j_call: TRBJ1-1; clone_size: NA; v_call: TRBV18; d_call: TRBD1; cdr3_aa: CASSPPSFGTGNTEAFF; cdr3_nt: TGTGCCAGCTCACCACCGTCCTTCGGGACAGGGAACACTGAAGCTTTCTTT
j_call: TRBJ2-7; clone_size: NA; v_call: TRBV4-3; d_call: TRBD1; cdr3_aa: CASSQDYPGQVMGHYEQYF; cdr3_nt: TGCGCCAGCAGCCAAGATTATCCGGGACAGGTCATGGGGCACTACGAGCAGTACTTC
j_call: TRBJ2-6; clone_size: NA; v_call: TRBV19; d_call: NA; cdr3_aa: CASSITRWANVLTF; cdr3_nt: TGTGCCAGTAGTATAACGCGCTGGGCCAACGTCCTGACTTTC
j_call: TRBJ2-7; clone_size: NA; v_call: TRBV6-1; d_call: TRBD2; cdr3_aa: CASSELAGGPDEQYF; cdr3_nt: TGTGCCAGCAGTGAGCTAGCGGGAGGGCCCGACGAGCAGTACTTC
j_call: TRBJ2-7; clone_size: NA; v_call: TRBV19; d_call: TRBD2; cdr3_aa: CASSLTTGGRVFDEQYF; cdr3_nt: TGTGCCAGTAGTCTCACCACGGGGGGTAGGGTCTTCGACGAGCAGTACTTC
j_call: TRBJ2-5; clone_size: NA; v_call: TRBV10-3; d_call: TRBD1; cdr3_aa: CAISEPLGTGDETQYF; cdr3_nt: TGTGCCATCAGTGAGCCGCTAGGGACAGGGGACGAGACCCAGTACTTC
j_call: TRBJ2-5; clone_size: NA; v_call: TRBV10-3; d_call: TRBD1; cdr3_aa: CAISGRDSRTQETQYF; cdr3_nt: TGTGCCATCAGTGGCCGGGACAGCAGGACCCAAGAGACCCAGTACTTC
j_call: TRBJ2-5; clone_size: NA; v_call: TRBV7-7; d_call: TRBD1; cdr3_aa: CASSRTTGGQETQYF; cdr3_nt: TGTGCCAGCAGCCGTACTACAGGGGGCCAAGAGACCCAGTACTTC
j_call: TRBJ2-3; clone_size: NA; v_call: TRBV12-2; d_call: NA; cdr3_aa: CASRLGGCFIDTQYF; cdr3_nt: TGTGCAAGTCGCTTGGGGGGTTGTTTTATAGATACGCAGTATTTT
j_call: TRBJ1-4; clone_size: NA; v_call: TRBV6-5; d_call: NA; cdr3_aa: CASSSQATNEKLFF; cdr3_nt: TGTGCCAGCAGCTCGCAGGCAACTAATGAAAAACTGTTTTTT
j_call: TRBJ2-5; clone_size: NA; v_call: TRBV5-1; d_call: TRBD2; cdr3_aa: CASSLELAGEGETQYF; cdr3_nt: TGCGCCAGCAGCTTGGAACTAGCGGGAGAAGGTGAGACCCAGTACTTC
j_call: TRBJ2-3; clone_size: NA; v_call: TRBV2; d_call: TRBD2; cdr3_aa: CASSEVSGGPDTQYF; cdr3_nt: TGTGCCAGCAGTGAGGTTAGCGGGGGACCAGATACGCAGTATTTT
j_call: TRBJ2-2; clone_size: NA; v_call: TRBV7-6; d_call: TRBD1; cdr3_aa: CASSLETGGGTGELFF; cdr3_nt: TGTGCCAGCAGCTTAGAAACAGGGGGCGGCACCGGGGAGCTGTTTTTT
j_call: TRBJ2-7; clone_size: NA; v_call: TRBV4-3; d_call: TRBD2; cdr3_aa: CASSGTVSGRASREQYF; cdr3_nt: TGCGCCAGCAGCGGGACTGTTAGCGGGAGGGCCTCTCGGGAGCAGTACTTC
j_call: TRBJ2-2; clone_size: NA; v_call: TRBV6-1; d_call: TRBD2; cdr3_aa: CASSEGLAGLNTGELFF; cdr3_nt: TGTGCCAGCAGCGAAGGACTAGCGGGACTTAACACCGGGGAGCTGTTTTTT
j_call: TRBJ2-3; clone_size: NA; v_call: TRBV2; d_call: TRBD2; cdr3_aa: CASTKLAGGGAYTQYF; cdr3_nt: TGTGCCAGCACCAAACTAGCGGGGGGGGGAGCGTATACGCAGTATTTT
j_call: TRBJ2-7; clone_size: NA; v_call: TRBV5-1; d_call: NA; cdr3_aa: CASSFVSSDYEQYF; cdr3_nt: TGCGCCAGCAGCTTCGTGTCTAGCGACTACGAGCAGTACTTC
j_call: TRBJ2-4; clone_size: NA; v_call: TRBV19; d_call: NA; cdr3_aa: CASGASGKNIQYF; cdr3_nt: TGTGCCAGTGGAGCCTCCGGAAAAAACATTCAGTACTTC
j_call: TRBJ2-1; clone_size: NA; v_call: TRBV9; d_call: TRBD2; cdr3_aa: CASSTQKGTSGRVYSYNEQFF; cdr3_nt: TGTGCCAGCAGCACTCAAAAGGGGACTAGCGGGAGGGTTTACTCCTACAATGAGCAGTTCTTC
j_call: TRBJ2-3; clone_size: few; v_call: TRBV19; d_call: NA; cdr3_aa: CASSPAREEPTRDTQYF; cdr3_nt: TGTGCCAGTAGTCCGGCGCGGGAAGAACCCACCCGCGATACGCAGTATTTT
j_call: TRBJ2-7; clone_size: NA; v_call: TRBV7-9; d_call: NA; cdr3_aa: CASSLGQSGNDEQYF; cdr3_nt: TGTGCCAGCAGCTTAGGGCAATCGGGGAACGACGAGCAGTACTTC
j_call: TRBJ2-7; clone_size: NA; v_call: TRBV9; d_call: TRBD2; cdr3_aa: CASSREASGDYEQYF; cdr3_nt: TGTGCCAGCAGCCGGGAGGCTAGCGGAGACTACGAGCAGTACTTC
j_call: TRBJ1-2; clone_size: NA; v_call: TRBV9; d_call: TRBD1; cdr3_aa: CASSADRDGYTF; cdr3_nt: TGTGCCAGCAGCGCTGACAGGGACGGCTACACCTTC
j_call: TRBJ2-4; clone_size: NA; v_call: TRBV5-1; d_call: TRBD1; cdr3_aa: CASSSWDRSNIQYF; cdr3_nt: TGCGCCAGCAGCTCCTGGGACAGGAGTAACATTCAGTACTTC
j_call: TRBJ2-3; clone_size: NA; v_call: TRBV6-6; d_call: TRBD2; cdr3_aa: CASSLGLAGVLDTQYF; cdr3_nt: TGTGCCAGCAGTCTAGGACTAGCGGGAGTGTTAGATACGCAGTATTTT
j_call: TRBJ2-5; clone_size: once; v_call: TRBV19; d_call: TRBD2; cdr3_aa: CASSILADQETQYF; cdr3_nt: TGTGCCAGTAGTATTCTAGCGGACCAAGAGACCCAGTACTTC
j_call: TRBJ1-5; clone_size: NA; v_call: TRBV27; d_call: NA; cdr3_aa: CASSLWGALQPQHF; cdr3_nt: TGTGCCAGCAGTTTATGGGGGGCCCTCCAGCCCCAGCATTTT
j_call: TRBJ2-7; clone_size: NA; v_call: TRBV5-6; d_call: TRBD2; cdr3_aa: CASSLSAGVGEQYF; cdr3_nt: TGTGCCAGCAGCTTGTCCGCGGGAGTGGGCGAGCAGTACTTC
j_call: TRBJ2-6; clone_size: NA; v_call: TRBV23-1; d_call: NA; cdr3_aa: CASSRLSTQQSRANVLTF; cdr3_nt: TGCGCCAGCAGTAGGTTGAGTACGCAACAAAGTCGGGCCAACGTCCTGACTTTC
j_call: TRBJ2-1; clone_size: once; v_call: TRBV4-3; d_call: NA; cdr3_aa: CASSQDVTAYNEQFF; cdr3_nt: TGCGCCAGCAGCCAAGATGTTACGGCCTACAATGAGCAGTTCTTC
j_call: TRBJ2-7; clone_size: once; v_call: TRBV7-9; d_call: NA; cdr3_aa: CASRSTAYEQYF; cdr3_nt: TGTGCCAGCAGATCGACAGCCTACGAGCAGTACTTC
j_call: TRBJ2-1; clone_size: NA; v_call: TRBV19; d_call: TRBD1; cdr3_aa: CASSAGDRGTDEQFF; cdr3_nt: TGTGCCAGTAGTGCCGGGGACAGGGGTACGGATGAGCAGTTCTTC
j_call: TRBJ2-1; clone_size: NA; v_call: TRBV2; d_call: NA; cdr3_aa: CASRSMDEQFF; cdr3_nt: TGTGCCAGCCGTTCTATGGATGAGCAGTTCTTC
j_call: TRBJ2-7; clone_size: NA; v_call: TRBV28; d_call: TRBD2; cdr3_aa: CASSATTSGRGYEQYF; cdr3_nt: TGTGCCAGCAGTGCGACGACTAGCGGGAGAGGGTACGAGCAGTACTTC